The clone carrying this T cell receptor beta chain appeared a single time. Trimming left V 2 bases short and J 2 bases short, with 15 bases between. CDR1 SQVTM and CDR2 ANQGSEA come from the germline V gene. This CDR3 region has 15 residues. PCR employed 60 Vbeta and 13 Jbeta primers. TCRdb's copy holds only in-frame clones and misses some; the assay was immunoSEQ multiplex PCR. The table has about 94,000 clones, approximately 72% seen once. The sample belongs to a study of cytomegalovirus exposure and HLA in healthy donors. V is TRBV29-1 and J is TRBJ1-1; no clear D gene. Sequenced material: PBMCs. The clonotype comes from a man aged 35 to 55 in good health and CMV-seropositive. The CDR3 region is CSVESLTEKNTEAFF. CDR3 coding DNA: TGCAGCGTTGAAAGTTTGACGGAGAAAAACACTGAAGCTTTCTTT.